This entry lists 29 T cell receptor beta chains sequenced from one sample in a study of T cell changes during pregnancy in multiple sclerosis. Repertoires were generated with immunoSEQ multiplex PCR, while TCRdb's copy carries only in-frame clones and drops some. Of 52,000 or so clones in the sample, 75% to 90% were seen once. Sequences were derived from CD4+ T cells from peripheral blood mononuclear cells, sampled in the first trimester of pregnancy. These receptors all come from a female donor with multiple sclerosis, enrolled in a pregnancy study.

The CDR3 region has the DNA TGTGCCAGCAGTTCCCGGACAGGGGGCCACGAGCAGTACTTC. Its translation: CASSSRTGGHEQYF. The rearrangement links TRBV27 to TRBJ2-7; 11 bases are a match to TRBD1. In germline, CDR1 is MNHEY, CDR2 SMNVEV (reference sequence). The V gene end was trimmed by 4 bases and the J gene end by 5 bases; junction bases not matched to a gene: 4. CDR3 length: 14 residues.

This clone appeared once. The rearrangement joins TRBV7-2 to TRBJ1-5; D possibly corresponds to TRBD1 (6 bases). The V end lost 5 bases, the J end lost 2 bases, and 13 bases lay between the germline ends. Germline V gene sequence: CDR1 SGHTA, CDR2 FQGNSA. The CDR3 is 15 amino acids. Here the CDR3 DNA reads TGTGCCAGCAGCCCGCAAGGGGGGGGCAATCAGCCCCAGCATTTT. This encodes CASSPQGGGNQPQHF.

V gene TRBV27 combines with J gene TRBJ2-1; 9 bases align to TRBD2. Germline trimming cut 1 base from V and 4 bases from J; bases unmatched to any gene: 11. The germline CDR1 and CDR2 sequences are MNHEY and SMNVEV (reference sequence). The CDR3 sequence is 18 residues long. CDR3 region: CASSLYKVMLAGYNEQFF. The CDR3 region has the DNA TGTGCCAGCAGTTTATATAAGGTGATGCTAGCGGGATACAATGAGCAGTTCTTC.

CDR3 in amino acids: CASSSGVLQTQYF. For the CDR3, the DNA is TGTGCCAGCAGTTCGGGGGTTCTGCAGACCCAGTACTTC. The chain employs TRBV6-6 and TRBJ2-5; D possibly corresponds to TRBD2 (6 bases). V dropped 4 bases and J dropped 6 bases, with 12 bases sitting between them. Germline assignment: CDR1 MNHNY and CDR2 SVGAGI (reference sequence). The CDR3 is 13 amino acids.

The chain is built from TRBV19 and TRBJ1-2; 9 bases agree with TRBD1. The CDR3 contains 14 residues. Trimming cost V 7 bases and J 5 bases; bases outside gene matches: 8. Looked up from germline, CDR1 is LNHDA and CDR2 is SQIVND (reference sequence). CDR3 amino acids: CASTTTGGIYGYTF. The CDR3 DNA reads TGTGCCAGTACCACGACAGGGGGTATTTATGGCTACACCTTC.

The chain employs TRBV9 and TRBJ2-1; 11 positions agree with TRBD2. The V and J ends lost 3 bases and 8 bases, in that order; junction bases with no gene match: 10. The CDR3 totals 16 residues. The germline V gene encodes CDR1 SGDLS and CDR2 YYNGEE. Here the CDR3 DNA reads TGTGCCAGCAGCGCCCACCTAGCGGGGGGTTTCGATGAGCAGTTCTTC. The encoded protein is CASSAHLAGGFDEQFF.

The rearrangement uses TRBV5-3 and TRBJ1-5; weak D call: TRBD1 (5 bases). TRBV5-3 is treated as an ORF (open reading frame) with a function not yet certain. V lost 1 base, J lost 1 base, and 9 bases lay in between. This CDR3 has 15 residues. The CDR3 nucleotides read TGTGCCAGAAGCTTGCGGGGGGAGAGCAATCAGCCCCAGCATTTT. Translating gives CARSLRGESNQPQHF.

The gene calls are TRBV7-2 and TRBJ2-1; 14 nucleotides match TRBD2. The germline V gene encodes CDR1 SGHTA and CDR2 FQGNSA. The CDR3 runs to 17 residues. V trimming: 5 bases; J trimming: 4 bases; junction bases outside the gene matches: 7. The CDR3: CASSPRTSGGSYNEQFF. For the CDR3, the DNA is TGTGCCAGCAGCCCCCGGACTAGCGGGGGGTCTTACAATGAGCAGTTCTTC.

The chain is built from TRBV11-2 and TRBJ2-3, with 7 bases aligning to TRBD2. There are 16 residues in the CDR3. Germline CDR1 SGHAT, CDR2 FQNNGV. J lost 3 bases, V lost 5 bases, and 11 bases had no gene match. The CDR3 DNA reads as TGTGCCAGCAGCCCACCCCCACTAGCGCGAACAGATACGCAGTATTTT. It codes for CASSPPPLARTDTQYF. Full variable domain (rest looked up from reference TRBV11-2 and TRBJ2-3): EAGVAQSPRYKIIEKRQSVAFWCNPISGHATLYWYQQILGQGPKLLIQFQNNGVVDDSQLPKDRFSAERLKGVDSTLKIQPAKLEDSAVYLCASSPPPLARTDTQYFGPGTRLTVL.

This clone was detected only once. The rearrangement joins TRBV12-5 to TRBJ1-1, with TRBD1 matching over 9 bases. The junction had 1 base not matched to a gene; V was cut back by 1 base and J by 1 base. The CDR3 spans 15 residues. CDR1 and CDR2 from the germline V gene are LGHNT and FRNRAP. CDR3 region: CASGLGDRENTEAFF. The CDR3 bases are TGTGCTAGTGGTTTGGGGGACAGGGAGAACACTGAAGCTTTCTTT.

The CDR3 nucleotides are TGCAGCGTTGGATTGGACAGGGTCACCTACAATGAGCAGTTCTTC. Amino acids: CSVGLDRVTYNEQFF. V usage is TRBV29-1 and J usage is TRBJ2-1, with 8 bases that match TRBD1. From germline, CDR1 is SQVTM and CDR2 ANQGSEA. With V trimmed by 4 bases and J by 2 bases, 7 bases remained unmatched. This CDR3 has 15 amino acids.

The chain links TRBV20-1 to TRBJ1-1; D might be TRBD1 (5 bases). V was clipped by 4 bases and J by 7 bases, with 7 bases between them. Germline CDR1 reads DFQATT; CDR2 reads SNEGSKA (reference sequence). The CDR3 has 10 amino acids. CDR3: CSAKGYEAFF. The CDR3, as DNA: TGCAGTGCTAAGGGGTATGAAGCTTTCTTT.

The J gene is TRBJ2-2, the V gene TRBV5-4; TRBD1 aligns across 8 bases. Germline V gives CDR1 SGHNT, CDR2 YYREEE (reference sequence). V was pared by 4 bases and J by 4 bases, with 6 bases of the junction left unmatched. CDR3 length: 15 residues. CDR3 bases: TGTGCCAGCAGCGTGGACAGGGCGGGCACCGGGGAGCTGTTTTTT. It is translated as CASSVDRAGTGELFF. Supplemented by reference TRBV5-4 and TRBJ2-2, the full variable domain reads ETGVTQSPTHLIKTRGQQVTLRCSSQSGHNTVSWYQQALGQGPQFIFQYYREEENGRGNFPPRFSGLQFPNYSSELNVNALELDDSALYLCASSVDRAGTGELFFGEGSRLTVL.

This clone has just one count. The chain combines TRBV5-1 with TRBJ1-2; D call uncertain. Trimming removed 5 bases from V and 2 bases from J, with 10 bases in between. The germline V gene encodes CDR1 SGHRS and CDR2 YFSETQ. This CDR3 region has 13 residues. The DNA for the CDR3 is TGCGCCAGCAGAGAGGAGATAAACTATGGCTACACCTTC. Its translation: CASREEINYGYTF.

J is TRBJ1-2 and V is TRBV5-4, with D unresolved. V shed 0 bases and J shed 4 bases, with 10 bases lying between them. This CDR3 is 14 amino acids long. CDR1 SGHNT and CDR2 YYREEE come from the germline V gene (reference sequence). CDR3 in amino acids: CASSLGGTRYGYTF. The CDR3 bases are TGTGCCAGCAGCTTGGGAGGAACCCGCTATGGCTACACCTTC.

The chain has TRBV11-3 and TRBJ2-5; D may be TRBD2 (7 bases). The CDR3 extends over 19 amino acids. Germline assignment: CDR1 SGHNT and CDR2 YENEEA. The germline V and J ends were trimmed by 3 bases and 5 bases, with 28 bases remaining between them. The CDR3: CASSFWSGLFRGAQETQYF. The CDR3 coding sequence is TGTGCCAGCAGCTTCTGGTCCGGTTTATTCCGGGGGGCTCAGGAGACCCAGTACTTC. Together with reference TRBV11-3 and TRBJ2-5, the CDR3 gives the full variable domain: EAGVVQSPRYKIIEKKQPVAFWCNPISGHNTLYWYLQNLGQGPELLIRYENEEAVDDSQLPKDRFSAERLKGVDSTLKIQPAELGDSAVYLCASSFWSGLFRGAQETQYFGPGTRLLVL.

The rearrangement uses TRBV7-2 and TRBJ1-1, with D possibly TRBD1 on 6 matching bases. Germline V gives CDR1 SGHTA, CDR2 FQGNSA. V was cut by 3 bases and J by 6 bases, with 14 bases left in between. This CDR3 spans 14 amino acids. The CDR3 nucleotides are TGTGCCAGCAGCTTCTCAGGGGCGTTCTCTGAAGCTTTCTTT. This translates into CASSFSGAFSEAFF.

The J gene is TRBJ2-7, the V gene TRBV7-2; the match to TRBD1 covers 9 bases. Looked up from germline, CDR1 is SGHTA and CDR2 is FQGNSA. The CDR3 totals 14 residues. The V gene end was trimmed by 5 bases and the J gene end by 7 bases; junction bases not matched to a gene: 9. The CDR3 DNA follows: TGTGCCAGCAGCCAAGGGACAGGGAATAGGGAGCAGTACTTC. Its translation is CASSQGTGNREQYF. The variable domain in full, with the rest retrieved from reference TRBV7-2 and TRBJ2-7, is GAGVSQSPSNKVTEKGKDVELRCDPISGHTALYWYRQSLGQGLEFLIYFQGNSAPDKSGLPSDRFSAERTGGSVSTLTIQRTQQEDSAVYLCASSQGTGNREQYFGPGTRLTVT.

The V call is TRBV19, the J call TRBJ1-1; D is perhaps TRBD1 (5 bases). Trimming pared 8 bases from V and 0 bases from J, leaving 13 bases between. Germline loops: CDR1 LNHDA, CDR2 SQIVND (reference sequence). CDR3 length equals 14 residues. DNA for the CDR3: TGTGCCAGTGGTCACGACAGAATGAACACTGAAGCTTTCTTT. Its protein product is CASGHDRMNTEAFF.

The chain couples TRBV4-1 to TRBJ2-2; D remains unclear. The CDR3 is 14 residues long. The V end was cut by 0 bases, the J end by 5 bases, with 7 bases between. Germline-derived CDR1 and CDR2 are MGHRA and YSYEKL. The CDR3 reads CASSQDYLTGELFF. As DNA, the CDR3 is TGCGCCAGCAGCCAAGATTACCTAACCGGGGAGCTGTTTTTT.

This chain uses TRBV5-4 with TRBJ2-5, with 9 bases aligning to TRBD2. Losses at the gene ends were 4 bases for V and 3 bases for J; bases not matched to a gene: 13. The CDR3 has 17 amino acids. Germline lookup yields CDR1 SGHNT and CDR2 YYREEE (reference sequence). The CDR3 loop reads CASSLFPAGGGEETQYF. The CDR3 region has the DNA TGTGCCAGCAGCCTGTTCCCCGCTGGCGGGGGGGAAGAGACCCAGTACTTC.

The J gene is TRBJ2-5, the V gene TRBV5-6, with D perhaps TRBD1 (6 bases). Germline V gene data show CDR1 as SGHDT and CDR2 as YYEEEE. The CDR3 runs to 13 residues. Trimming took 4 bases from V and 5 from J, leaving 12 bases between them. CDR3 sequence: CASSLPGAETQYF. The DNA for the CDR3 is TGTGCCAGCAGCCTCCCAGGGGCGGAGACCCAGTACTTC.

The rearrangement links TRBV7-6 to TRBJ1-4; 7 bases are shared with TRBD1. This CDR3 comprises 13 residues. CDR1 is SGHVS, CDR2 FNYEAQ, per germline. Unmatched junction bases numbered 7, after V lost 5 bases and J lost 10 bases. The CDR3 DNA is TGTGCCAGCAGCCCAGCAGGGGGAGGAAAACTGTTTTTT. Residues: CASSPAGGGKLFF. The full variable domain, rest sourced from reference TRBV7-6 and TRBJ1-4, is GAGVSQSPRYKVTKRGQDVALRCDPISGHVSLYWYRQALGQGPEFLTYFNYEAQQDKSGLPNDRFSAERPEGSISTLTIQRTEQRDSAMYRCASSPAGGGKLFFGSGTQLSVL.

The rearrangement links TRBV10-3 to TRBJ2-2; 8 nucleotides agree with TRBD1. Germline V gene lookup returns CDR1 ENHRY and CDR2 SYGVKD. There are 14 residues in the CDR3. V was clipped by 6 bases and J by 3 bases; unmatched bases: 3. CDR3 amino acids: CAIRDRDDTGELFF. CDR3 DNA: TGTGCCATCAGGGACAGGGACGACACCGGGGAGCTGTTTTTT.

As to this clone: Other DNA sequences within the sample encode an identical CDR3. J is TRBJ2-5 and V is TRBV18; 8 nucleotides match TRBD1. The CDR3 sequence is 14 residues long. Per the germline V gene, CDR1 is KGHSH and CDR2 is LQKENI. The V gene end was trimmed by 1 base and the J gene end by 2 bases; junction bases not matched to a gene: 0. DNA of the CDR3: TGTGCCAGCTCACCACGGGACAGGCAAGAGACCCAGTACTTC. Translated: CASSPRDRQETQYF. The entire variable domain, with the rest obtained from reference TRBV18 and TRBJ2-5, is as follows: NAGVMQNPRHLVRRRGQEARLRCSPMKGHSHVYWYRQLPEEGLKFMVYLQKENIIDESGMPKERFSAEFPKEGPSILRIQQVVRGDSAAYFCASSPRDRQETQYFGPGTRLLVL.

The chain employs TRBV7-9 and TRBJ2-3, with 13 bases fitting TRBD2. The V gene end was trimmed by 3 bases and the J gene end by 6 bases; junction bases not matched to a gene: 15. CDR1 and CDR2 (germline): SEHNR, FQNEAQ (reference sequence). The CDR3 is made up of 19 amino acids. The CDR3 region has the DNA TGTGCCAGCAGCTTGGGACTAGCGGGGCCCGGGGGTTCGGGGGATACGCAGTATTTT. Amino acid sequence: CASSLGLAGPGGSGDTQYF.

This sequence joins TRBV9 and TRBJ2-1, with 9 bases matching TRBD1. The V gene end was trimmed by 5 bases and the J gene end by 6 bases; junction bases not matched to a gene: 3. The germline V gene has CDR1 SGDLS and CDR2 YYNGEE. This CDR3 spans 13 amino acids. DNA of the CDR3: TGTGCCAGCAGTCAGACAGGGGGCAATGAGCAGTTCTTC. Protein product: CASSQTGGNEQFF.

The chain uses TRBV29-1 and TRBJ2-5, with 8 positions matching TRBD2. The CDR3 totals 11 residues. The V gene's germline CDR1 is SQVTM and CDR2 ANQGSEA. V was clipped by 6 bases and J by 4 bases; unmatched bases: 1. The DNA for the CDR3 is TGCAGCGTCCTAGCGGGAGAGACCCAGTACTTC. It is translated as CSVLAGETQYF.

The chain employs TRBV9 and TRBJ2-7, with a weak D call TRBD1 (5 bases). Deletions cut 2 bases from V and 0 bases from J, with 9 bases between. The V gene's germline CDR1 is SGDLS and CDR2 YYNGEE. The length of the CDR3 is 14 residues. Here the CDR3 reads CASSVTASSYEQYF. The CDR3 nucleotides read TGTGCCAGCAGCGTGACAGCGAGCTCCTACGAGCAGTACTTC.